The 15 T cell receptor beta chains presented below share a single source sample, sequenced in a study of tumor and adjacent non-tumor tissue in lung cancer (dated by TCRdb to the late 2010s). Library preparation used multiplex PCR. This sample was sequenced with an Illumina HiSeq 2500. TCRbeta libraries were built by three rounds of nested PCR using primers (Table S4), following protocols modified from ARM-PCR. TCRdb reworked the public reads: Q25 trimming with fastp, MiXCR clone assembly, productive beta chains retained. Here each entry gathers all rows of one CDR3 protein and keeps the most common genes and DNA. A total of 100,000 or so distinct CDR3 sequences appear in this sample, around three fifths of them only once. The top ten clones comprise roughly 19% of the sample. RNA was extracted from bulk unsorted tissue and checked for quality with a NanoDrop ND-1000 and an Agilent 2100. For the normal lung samples, distant non-tumor tissue was collected more than 3 cm away from the tumor edge.

Source material: distant non-tumor lung tissue. The receptors shown here come from a man aged 25 to 45 with non-small cell lung cancer.

The sample holds many counts of this clonotype. The chain has TRBV12-3 or TRBV12-4 and TRBJ2-1, with a possible D match to TRBD2 (6 bases). CDR3 size: 16 residues. Trimming left V 6 bases short and J 5 bases short, with 20 bases between. The CDR3 here is CASSHPGISGNNEQFF. As DNA, the CDR3 is TGTGCCAGCAGCCATCCCGGGATTAGCGGTAACAATGAGCAGTTCTTC.

On this clonotype: Mismatch with germline at one junction end may stem from a read error. CDR3 sequence reads: CRATRGRTPQETQCF. The DNA for the CDR3 is TGCAGAGCCACTAGAGGGAGAACGCCGCAAGAGACCCAGTGCTTC. The J gene is TRBJ2-5, the V gene TRBV20-1; tentative D call: TRBD2 (5 bases). In germline, CDR1 is DFQATT, CDR2 SNEGSKA (reference sequence). The CDR3 has 15 amino acids.

J is TRBJ2-3 and V is TRBV4-2; the D gene is possibly TRBD2 (6 bases). Per the germline V gene, CDR1 is LGHNA and CDR2 is YNFKEQ. CDR3 length equals 15 residues. V dropped 1 base and J dropped 4 bases, with 12 bases sitting between them. The CDR3 nucleotides read TGTGCCAGCAGCCAAGGTCGCGGAGGGGCAGATACGCAGTATTTT. Its protein is CASSQGRGGADTQYF.

This clonotype was recorded once. Its ends do not fully match the called genes, so a read error is possible. The genes are TRBV11-2 and TRBJ2-7; D remains ambiguous. CDR1 and CDR2 from the germline V gene are SGHAT and FQNNGV. The CDR3 covers 15 residues. CDR3 in amino acids: CASNLGIWQNYEQYF. CDR3 bases: TGTGCCAGCAACTTAGGAATTTGGCAGAACTACGAGCAGTACTTC.

This chain links TRBV29-1 with TRBJ2-7, with D unresolved. The V gene lost 0 bases and the J gene lost 2 bases, with 5 bases spanning the gap. Germline loops: CDR1 SQVTM, CDR2 ANQGSEA. The length of the CDR3 is 12 residues. The CDR3 here is CSVEEGTYEQYF. The CDR3 nucleotides read TGCAGCGTTGAAGAAGGTACCTACGAGCAGTACTTC.

The chain carries TRBV5-1 and TRBJ1-2; 8 positions match TRBD1. CDR3 size: 14 residues. Trimming at V came to 3 bases and at J to 6 bases, leaving 7 bases not matched to a gene. Germline CDR1 reads SGHRS; CDR2 reads YFSETQ. For the CDR3, the DNA is TGCGCCAGCAGCTCGACAGGGGAAAACAATGGCTACACCTTC. Its translation: CASSSTGENNGYTF.

This clonotype appeared a few times. V gene TRBV19 combines with J gene TRBJ2-2; 7 positions match TRBD1. The CDR3 extends over 16 amino acids. J gave up 2 bases and V 7 bases, and 10 bases lay outside the gene matches. Germline V gene sequence: CDR1 LNHDA, CDR2 SQIVND (reference sequence). CDR3 sequence: CASIEPGQVNTGELFF. CDR3 sequence (DNA): TGTGCCAGTATCGAACCCGGACAGGTCAACACCGGGGAGCTGTTTTTT.

Comment on this clonotype: No conserved phenylalanine or tryptophan ends this CDR3, so it is likely a read error. This sequence joins TRBV5-6 and TRBJ1-1; D may be TRBD1 (5 bases). This CDR3 spans 16 amino acids. Per germline, CDR1 SGHDT and CDR2 YYEEEE. V lost 3 bases, J lost 0 bases, and 15 bases lay in between. DNA for the CDR3: TGTGCCAGCAGCTCCGGGACGGGACTCCTGAACACTGAAGCTTTCCTT. This encodes CASSSGTGLLNTEAFL.

Notes on this clonotype: Sequence at one end of the junction differs from germline and may be a read error. V and J are TRBV10-2 and TRBJ1-1, with D tentatively TRBD1 (5 bases). This CDR3 contains 13 residues. Germline V gene data show CDR1 as WSHSY and CDR2 as SAAADI. The CDR3 loop is CASSGHGGTETFF. The CDR3 coding sequence is TGCGCCAGCAGCGGACATGGCGGCACTGAAACTTTCTTT.

A remark on this clonotype: A much larger clone sits a single nucleotide away, making a read error possible. The CDR3 protein is CASRRTGNNQPQHF. The CDR3 DNA is TGTGCCAGCAGAAGGACAGGTAACAATCAGCCCCAGCATTTT. This sequence joins TRBV6-5 and TRBJ1-5; 7 nucleotides align to TRBD1. Germline values: CDR1 MNHEY, CDR2 SVGAGI. Germline trimming cut 6 bases from V and 3 bases from J; bases unmatched to any gene: 5. This CDR3 has 14 amino acids.

This clonotype was seen ten or more times. This sequence joins TRBV6-1 and TRBJ1-4; D ambiguous. This CDR3 spans 14 amino acids. V dropped 8 bases and J dropped 0 bases, with 10 bases sitting between them. Germline CDR1 reads MNHNS; CDR2 reads SASEGT. In nucleotides, the CDR3 is TGTGCCAGCGCTGGTGGCGCAACTAATGAAAAACTGTTTTTT. Translating it yields CASAGGATNEKLFF.

In the case of this clonotype: One end of the junction is discordant with germline, which a read error may explain. The CDR3 here is CASSLRNRAYEQYF. CDR3 nucleotides: TGTGCCAGCAGCTTACGGAACCGTGCCTACGAGCAATACTTC. The rearrangement uses TRBV11-2 and TRBJ2-7; no reliable D call. The CDR3 spans 14 residues. The germline V gene has CDR1 SGHAT and CDR2 FQNNGV.

This clonotype was recorded a few times. The chain's CDR3 is CASSLVGGSTDTQYF. CDR3 DNA sequence: TGCGCCAGCAGCTTGGTGGGGGGAAGCACAGATACGCAGTATTTT. The genes are TRBV5-1 and TRBJ2-3, with D perhaps matching TRBD2 (6 bases). CDR1 SGHRS and CDR2 YFSETQ come from the germline V gene. The CDR3 extends over 15 amino acids. Trimming left V 0 bases short and J 0 bases short, with 8 bases between.

This clonotype was seen repeatedly, ten times or more. The V gene is TRBV12-3 or TRBV12-4, the J gene TRBJ2-7, with 9 bases matching TRBD2. With 4 bases clipped from V and 4 bases from J, the junction kept 8 bases outside the gene matches. CDR3 length: 15 residues. The CDR3 DNA follows: TGTGCCAGCAGTTCCAGGAGCGGGAGGCAATACGAGCAGTACTTC. It encodes CASSSRSGRQYEQYF.

J is TRBJ2-5 and V is TRBV29-1; D tentatively reads TRBD1 or TRBD2 (5 bases each). Between the trimmed V and J ends, which lost 0 bases and 4 bases, there was a span of 9 bases. Germline V lookup: CDR1 SQVTM, CDR2 ANQGSEA. CDR3 length equals 13 residues. The CDR3 protein is CSVEDHGGETQYF. CDR3 bases: TGCAGCGTTGAAGATCATGGGGGAGAGACCCAGTACTTC.